A single sample is the source of the 15 T cell receptor beta chains below, sequenced in a study of T-cell reconstitution after alpha-beta-depleted transplantation in children. TCRbeta library preparation incorporated unique molecular identifiers. Each CDR3 protein is one row after TCRdb ran MiXCR on the PCR reads. This sample has around 300,000 distinct CDR3 sequences, with over 9.5% found just once. The input for sequencing was PBMCs, taken before TCRalphabeta/CD19-depleted stem cell transplant. Receptors originate from a boy in the first two years of life with acute myeloid leukemia, due to receive a stem cell transplant.

This clonotype has at least ten counts. The genes are TRBV7-9 and TRBJ2-2; 7 bases line up with TRBD1. The junction had 2 bases not matched to a gene; V was cut back by 1 base and J by 6 bases. CDR1 and CDR2 from the germline V gene are SEHNR and FQNEAQ (reference sequence). The CDR3 has 14 residues. The CDR3 bases are TGTGCCAGCAGCTTAGGTGGACAGGCCGGGGAGCTGTTTTTT. As protein: CASSLGGQAGELFF.

The gene calls are TRBV5-1 and TRBJ2-3; TRBD2 matches at 9 bases. The CDR3 is 15 amino acids. CDR1 SGHRS and CDR2 YFSETQ come from the germline V gene. J was trimmed by 2 bases and V by 4 bases; bases with no gene match: 5. CDR3 in DNA: TGCGCCAGCAGCACCGGGACTAGCACCACAGATACGCAGTATTTT. Translated: CASSTGTSTTDTQYF.

This clonotype was picked up many times. V gene TRBV5-1 combines with J gene TRBJ2-3; possible D gene TRBD2, 5 bases. This CDR3 has 15 residues. Between the trimmed V and J ends, which lost 1 base and 4 bases, there was a span of 13 bases. Germline values: CDR1 SGHRS, CDR2 YFSETQ. The CDR3: CASSLTGFSADTQYF. CDR3 coding DNA: TGCGCCAGCAGCTTGACGGGATTTAGCGCAGATACGCAGTATTTT.

There are many counts of this clonotype. The chain carries TRBV6-4 and TRBJ2-1; 8 bases line up with TRBD1. CDR3 size: 16 residues. Per germline, CDR1 MRHNA and CDR2 SNTAGT. The V gene end was trimmed by 3 bases and the J gene end by 2 bases; junction bases not matched to a gene: 6. The CDR3 spells CASSEVAGGPYNEQFF. CDR3 sequence (DNA): TGTGCCAGCAGTGAAGTGGCAGGGGGCCCCTACAATGAGCAGTTCTTC.

This clonotype has a handful of counts. The chain uses TRBV7-2 and TRBJ1-3; perhaps TRBD1 as D (5 bases). V lost 5 bases and J 7 bases, leaving 15 bases between the germline ends. CDR3 length: 14 amino acids. Per germline, CDR1 SGHTA and CDR2 FQGNSA. This chain's CDR3 is CASSTGQPGNTIYF. Here the CDR3 DNA reads TGTGCCAGCAGCACTGGACAACCCGGGAACACCATATATTTT.

This clonotype has a count of ten or more. CDR3 amino acids: CSAREAGSNQPQHF. As DNA, the CDR3 is TGCAGTGCTAGAGAGGCCGGGAGCAATCAGCCCCAGCATTTT. The rearrangement uses TRBV20-1 and TRBJ1-5; D is undetermined. This CDR3 has 14 residues. Germline-derived CDR1 and CDR2 are DFQATT and SNEGSKA (reference sequence). V lost 0 bases and J lost 1, with 7 bases in between.

This clonotype was seen at least ten times. CDR3 amino acids: CASSADGRSSYEQYF. Here the CDR3 DNA reads TGTGCCAGCAGCGCGGACGGGAGGAGCTCCTACGAGCAGTACTTC. This chain uses TRBV7-9 with TRBJ2-7; 7 nucleotides match TRBD2. J gave up 0 bases and V 5 bases, and 7 bases lay outside the gene matches. Germline V gene data show CDR1 as SEHNR and CDR2 as FQNEAQ (reference sequence). The CDR3 contains 15 residues.

This clonotype has only a few counts. The chain employs TRBV19 and TRBJ2-1, with 7 positions matching TRBD2. Germline trimming cut 4 bases from V and 3 bases from J; bases unmatched to any gene: 12. CDR3 length: 17 amino acids. Germline assignment: CDR1 LNHDA and CDR2 SQIVND (reference sequence). CDR3 sequence (DNA): TGTGCCAGTAGTACCGGACGAGGCGGGGGTGTCTACAATGAGCAGTTCTTC. It specifies CASSTGRGGGVYNEQFF.

This clonotype came up a few times. The rearrangement joins TRBV24-1 to TRBJ1-1, with D perhaps TRBD1 (6 bases). V lost 4 bases and J 5 bases, leaving 13 bases between the germline ends. The CDR3 is 14 residues long. CDR1 is KGHDR and CDR2 is SFDVKD in the germline V gene. Written as DNA, the CDR3 is TGTGCCACCAGTGAAGGGGGTACAGAGACTGAAGCTTTCTTT. Its translation is CATSEGGTETEAFF.

This chain links TRBV5-6 with TRBJ1-2; no definite D call. Deletions cut 9 bases from V and 4 bases from J, with 16 bases between. From germline, CDR1 is SGHDT and CDR2 YYEEEE. The length of the CDR3 is 13 residues. The CDR3 sequence is CAMSPGLSYGYTF. CDR3 bases: TGTGCCATGAGCCCCGGGCTCAGCTATGGCTACACCTTC.

Many counts were recorded for this clonotype. J is TRBJ2-1 and V is TRBV20-1; 9 bases match TRBD2. CDR1 and CDR2 from the germline V gene are DFQATT and SNEGSKA (reference sequence). V lost 2 bases, J lost 7 bases, and 6 bases stayed unmatched. This CDR3 comprises 14 residues. The CDR3 loop is CSARLGLAGNEQFF. The CDR3 nucleotides are TGCAGTGCTAGATTGGGACTAGCTGGGAATGAGCAGTTCTTC.

At least ten counts were recorded for this clonotype. The chain links TRBV7-2 to TRBJ2-7; perhaps TRBD1 as D (5 bases). Germline CDR1 reads SGHTA; CDR2 reads FQGNSA. The CDR3 has 14 amino acids. Deletions cut 3 bases from V and 6 bases from J, with 15 bases between. CDR3 protein: CASSFAGFLPEQYF. DNA of the CDR3: TGTGCCAGCAGCTTCGCAGGGTTTCTTCCCGAGCAGTACTTC.

In its sample, this clonotype was seen many times. V is TRBV7-3 and J is TRBJ2-1, with 7 bases aligning to TRBD2. V gave up 0 bases and J gave up 6 bases; unmatched junction bases: 8. This CDR3 is built from 16 residues. The germline gives CDR1 SGHTA, CDR2 FQGTGA. The chain's CDR3 is CASSLTAGPPTNEQFF. The CDR3 nucleotides read TGTGCCAGCAGCTTAACAGCGGGACCCCCCACCAATGAGCAGTTCTTC.

At least ten counts were recorded for this clonotype. The chain employs TRBV28 and TRBJ2-7, with TRBD2 matching 9 bases. V shed 10 bases, J shed 2 bases, and the junction held 9 bases outside the gene matches. CDR1 and CDR2 (germline): MDHEN, SYDVKM. The CDR3 length is 14 residues. CDR3 sequence (DNA): TGTGCCACCTTAGCGGGAGTACGACCCTACGAGCAGTACTTC. Its protein product is CATLAGVRPYEQYF.

The chain has TRBV29-1 and TRBJ2-5; D tentatively fits TRBD1 or TRBD2 (5 bases each). Germline V gene data show CDR1 as SQVTM and CDR2 as ANQGSEA. This CDR3 is built from 11 residues. The ends were cut back, 3 bases at V and 6 bases at J, with 8 bases in the middle. CDR3 nucleotide sequence: TGCAGCGTTGATGGGGGACAGACCCAGTACTTC. It codes for CSVDGGQTQYF.